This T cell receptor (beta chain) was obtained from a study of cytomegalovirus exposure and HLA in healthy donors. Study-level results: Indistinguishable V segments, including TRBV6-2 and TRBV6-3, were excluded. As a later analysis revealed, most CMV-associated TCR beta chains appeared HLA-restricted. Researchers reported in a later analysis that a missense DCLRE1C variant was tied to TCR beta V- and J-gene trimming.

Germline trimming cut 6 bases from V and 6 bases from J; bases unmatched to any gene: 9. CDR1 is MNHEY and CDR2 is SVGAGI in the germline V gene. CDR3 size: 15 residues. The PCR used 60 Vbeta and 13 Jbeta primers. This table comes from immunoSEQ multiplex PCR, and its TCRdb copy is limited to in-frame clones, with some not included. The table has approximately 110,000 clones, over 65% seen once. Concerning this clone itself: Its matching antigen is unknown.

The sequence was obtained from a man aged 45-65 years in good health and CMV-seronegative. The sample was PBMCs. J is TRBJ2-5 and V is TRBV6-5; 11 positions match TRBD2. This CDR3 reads CASRPLAGDWKTQYF. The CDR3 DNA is TGTGCCAGCAGGCCACTAGCGGGGGACTGGAAGACCCAGTACTTC.